Listed here are 23 T cell receptor beta chains from one sample, sequenced in a study of blood T cell repertoires in COVID-19 (TCRdb year 2020). Preparation of the library involved the immunoSEQ multiplex PCR assay. Here the immuneACCESS table is served through TCRdb, limited to in-frame sequences with V and J called. Missing clones are a known gap in these copies; in checked studies unresolved V genes cover under half, and the rest lacks a known reason. Present in this sample are 400,000 or so clones, 80% to 90% of which were seen just once. The leading ten clones occupy around 1.1% of the sample. Source material: PBMCs or T cells enriched from blood (not recorded which). Every receptor here comes from a man between 25 and 39 years old who had recovered from COVID-19.

V is TRBV3-1 (or the pseudogene TRBV3-2) and J is TRBJ2-6, with D hard to call. From germline, CDR1 is LGHDT and CDR2 YNNKEL (reference sequence). V was clipped by 4 bases and J by 0 bases, with 10 bases between them. The CDR3 is made up of 16 amino acids. CDR3 loop: CASSRQAVSGANVLTF. As DNA, the CDR3 is TGTGCCAGCAGCCGACAAGCCGTCTCTGGGGCCAACGTCCTGACTTTC.

The count of this clone is one. The chain has TRBV27 and TRBJ2-2; the match to TRBD2 covers 7 bases. CDR1 and CDR2 from the germline V gene are MNHEY and SMNVEV (reference sequence). The CDR3 spans 16 residues. Trimming cost V 6 bases and J 2 bases; bases outside gene matches: 9. The DNA for the CDR3 is TGTGCCAGCAGCCTAGCGGTAGCGGTAAACACCGGGGAGCTGTTTTTT. Its translation: CASSLAVAVNTGELFF.

The CDR3 DNA reads TGTGCCAGCAGCTTATATTCAGGGGGCAATCAGCCCCAGCATTTT. Residues: CASSLYSGGNQPQHF. The chain couples TRBV11-2 to TRBJ1-5, with D possibly matching TRBD1 (6 bases). The V gene's germline CDR1 is SGHAT and CDR2 FQNNGV. The CDR3 extends over 15 amino acids. Trimming took off 2 bases at V and 2 bases at J, with 10 bases between the two ends.

The chain combines TRBV7-2 with TRBJ2-3; 9 bases agree with TRBD2. The CDR3 totals 15 residues. CDR1 and CDR2 (germline): SGHTA, FQGNSA. V gave up 8 bases and J gave up 6 bases; unmatched junction bases: 12. CDR3 loop: CASHLGGRAIDTQYF. CDR3 DNA: TGTGCCAGCCACCTTGGCGGGAGGGCCATTGATACGCAGTATTTT.

CDR3 sequence reads: CASSFTGVSPLHF. The CDR3 DNA sequence: TGTGCCAGCAGTTTCACAGGGGTTTCACCCCTCCACTTT. The V call is TRBV7-2, the J call TRBJ1-6; 7 nucleotides line up with TRBD1. Germline-derived CDR1 and CDR2 are SGHTA and FQGNSA. V shed 6 bases and J 9 bases; nucleotides not matched to a gene: 5. The CDR3 is 13 amino acids.

J is TRBJ2-5 and V is TRBV4-1; 7 bases are shared with TRBD1. Trimming cost V 4 bases and J 5 bases; bases outside gene matches: 25. The CDR3 runs 20 residues. The germline gives CDR1 MGHRA, CDR2 YSYEKL. The CDR3 is CASSPRMPGGFSTNGETQYF. CDR3 nucleotide sequence: TGCGCCAGCAGCCCCCGGATGCCAGGGGGTTTTTCAACGAACGGGGAGACCCAGTACTTC.

Regarding this clone: A read error may produce the germline difference seen at one junction end. The rearrangement links TRBV12-3 or TRBV12-4 to TRBJ1-3, with D unresolved. This CDR3 spans 12 amino acids. This chain's CDR3 is CASSSSGDTIYF. The CDR3 DNA reads as TGTGCCAGCAGTTCAAGTGGAGACACCATATATTTT.

The chain links TRBV30 to TRBJ1-1; perhaps TRBD1 as D (6 bases). The CDR3 loop spans 11 amino acids. The germline CDR1 and CDR2 sequences are GTSNPN and SVGIG (reference sequence). The V end was cut by 1 base, the J end by 10 bases, with 10 bases between. The CDR3 protein is CAWSEGGRAFF. The CDR3 nucleotides are TGTGCCTGGAGTGAGGGGGGGCGAGCTTTCTTT.

The chain has TRBV18 and TRBJ1-2, with D tentatively TRBD1 (6 bases). The CDR3 spans 14 residues. The V end was cut by 1 base, the J end by 8 bases, with 14 bases between. The germline V gene has CDR1 KGHSH and CDR2 LQKENI. CDR3 DNA sequence: TGTGCCAGCTCACCACGGGGGGGGCAGGAAGGCTACACCTTC. It encodes CASSPRGGQEGYTF. The variable domain in full, completed from reference TRBV18 and TRBJ1-2, reads NAGVMQNPRHLVRRRGQEARLRCSPMKGHSHVYWYRQLPEEGLKFMVYLQKENIIDESGMPKERFSAEFPKEGPSILRIQQVVRGDSAAYFCASSPRGGQEGYTFGSGTRLTVV.

This clone was found once. CDR3 bases: TGTGCCAGCAGTTTAGGCATGGACTGCGAGCAGTACTTC. Residues: CASSLGMDCEQYF. The rearrangement uses TRBV27 and TRBJ2-7; maybe TRBD2 (5 bases). The germline V gene has CDR1 MNHEY and CDR2 SMNVEV (reference sequence). The CDR3 is made up of 13 amino acids. V was trimmed by 2 bases and J by 6 bases, leaving 11 bases between them.

The chain is built from TRBV11-2 and TRBJ2-6, with TRBD1 identical over 9 bases. Germline-derived CDR1 and CDR2 are SGHAT and FQNNGV. J was trimmed by 1 base and V by 2 bases; bases with no gene match: 6. This CDR3 is 18 amino acids long. The CDR3 DNA reads as TGTGCCAGCAGCTTATCGTGGACAGGGGTATCTGGGGCCAACGTCCTGACTTTC. Encoded protein: CASSLSWTGVSGANVLTF. Full variable domain (remainder filled in from reference TRBV11-2 and TRBJ2-6): EAGVAQSPRYKIIEKRQSVAFWCNPISGHATLYWYQQILGQGPKLLIQFQNNGVVDDSQLPKDRFSAERLKGVDSTLKIQPAKLEDSAVYLCASSLSWTGVSGANVLTFGAGSRLTVL.

The V gene is TRBV18, the J gene TRBJ2-5, with a tentative D call TRBD2 (5 bases). Between the trimmed V and J ends, which lost 3 bases and 2 bases, there was a span of 16 bases. Germline-derived CDR1 and CDR2 are KGHSH and LQKENI. This CDR3 is built from 16 residues. The CDR3 DNA reads as TGTGCCAGCTCACCGATGGCGGGCCGGAGGCAAGAGACCCAGTACTTC. Residues: CASSPMAGRRQETQYF. The entire variable domain, with the rest obtained from reference TRBV18 and TRBJ2-5, is as follows: NAGVMQNPRHLVRRRGQEARLRCSPMKGHSHVYWYRQLPEEGLKFMVYLQKENIIDESGMPKERFSAEFPKEGPSILRIQQVVRGDSAAYFCASSPMAGRRQETQYFGPGTRLLVL.

This chain links TRBV19 with TRBJ1-2; TRBD1 aligns across 8 bases. CDR3 size: 14 residues. Losses at the gene ends were 5 bases for V and 5 bases for J; bases not matched to a gene: 7. Per the germline V gene, CDR1 is LNHDA and CDR2 is SQIVND (reference sequence). The CDR3: CASSPRQGLYGYTF. The CDR3, as DNA: TGTGCCAGTAGTCCCCGACAGGGGCTGTATGGCTACACCTTC.

The chain is built from TRBV14 and TRBJ1-3; D unclear. V lost 4 bases and J lost 0, with 7 bases in between. The CDR3 sequence is 14 residues long. Germline V gene lookup returns CDR1 SGHDN and CDR2 FVKESK. CDR3 nucleotides: TGTGCCAGCAGCCGCAGTTTCTCTGGAAACACCATATATTTT. Encoded protein: CASSRSFSGNTIYF.

The CDR3 reads CASSSYIQGTQYF. The CDR3 DNA follows: TGTGCCAGCAGTTCATACATTCAGGGAACCCAGTACTTC. V usage is TRBV27 and J usage is TRBJ2-7; TRBD1 might be the D (5 bases). This CDR3 has 13 residues. Germline values: CDR1 MNHEY, CDR2 SMNVEV (reference sequence). Trimming cost V 4 bases and J 10 bases, with 17 bases left between them.

The V and J genes are TRBV10-3 and TRBJ2-5, with D hard to call. Trimming removed 3 bases from V and 4 bases from J, with 6 bases in between. The CDR3 extends over 12 amino acids. CDR1 ENHRY and CDR2 SYGVKD come from the germline V gene. The CDR3 nucleotides are TGTGCCATCAGTGATAACAGAGAGACCCAGTACTTC. It yields the protein CAISDNRETQYF.

This sequence joins TRBV7-9 and TRBJ2-3; unclear D gene. Trimming cost V 5 bases and J 6 bases, with 12 bases left between them. Germline assignment: CDR1 SEHNR and CDR2 FQNEAQ (reference sequence). The CDR3 runs to 13 residues. This CDR3 is CASSKSIGDTQYF. CDR3 bases: TGTGCCAGCAGCAAAAGCATCGGGGATACGCAGTATTTT.

This chain uses TRBV9 with TRBJ1-2, with TRBD1 matching 7 bases. There are 13 residues in the CDR3. V was clipped by 6 bases and J by 3 bases; unmatched bases: 5. Germline V lookup: CDR1 SGDLS, CDR2 YYNGEE. The CDR3: CASKGGADYGYTF. In DNA form, the CDR3 reads TGTGCCAGCAAAGGGGGCGCGGACTATGGCTACACCTTC.

V usage is TRBV5-4 and J usage is TRBJ1-4; D is uncertain. The CDR3 totals 17 residues. The V gene's germline CDR1 is SGHNT and CDR2 YYREEE (reference sequence). Trimming stripped 4 bases from V and 7 bases from J, with 23 bases between. In DNA, the CDR3 is TGTGCCAGCAGCCGGGGAGGTGCCCCCGGATCATCTGAAAAACTGTTTTTT. Protein product: CASSRGGAPGSSEKLFF.

The CDR3 loop reads CASSTGTEETQYF. CDR3 DNA sequence: TGCGCCAGCAGCACCGGGACAGAAGAGACCCAGTACTTC. The chain links TRBV5-1 to TRBJ2-5; 7 bases agree with TRBD1. CDR3 length equals 13 residues. CDR1 is SGHRS and CDR2 is YFSETQ in the germline V gene. V lost 4 bases, J lost 3 bases, and 3 bases stayed unmatched.

As regards this clone: The same CDR3 arises from other DNA sequences in this sample as well. The rearrangement links TRBV10-3 to TRBJ2-5, with 9 bases that match TRBD2. Germline CDR1 reads ENHRY; CDR2 reads SYGVKD. The CDR3 runs to 15 residues. V trimming: 4 bases; J trimming: 5 bases; junction bases outside the gene matches: 8. Written as DNA, the CDR3 is TGTGCCATCAGTGGGGCGGGAGGGCCAGAGGAGACCCAGTACTTC. Its translation: CAISGAGGPEETQYF.

The chain has TRBV7-6 and TRBJ2-7; D not resolved. The germline CDR1 and CDR2 sequences are SGHVS and FNYEAQ. V was trimmed by 0 bases and J by 5 bases, leaving 5 bases between them. The length of the CDR3 is 12 residues. The CDR3, as DNA: TGTGCCAGCAGCTTAGCCGGAGACGAGCAGTACTTC. Its protein product is CASSLAGDEQYF.

V and J are TRBV3-1 (or the pseudogene TRBV3-2) and TRBJ2-1; D may be TRBD2 (6 bases). This CDR3 spans 15 amino acids. Trimming took off 4 bases at V and 8 bases at J, with 18 bases between the two ends. The germline CDR1 and CDR2 sequences are LGHDT and YNNKEL (reference sequence). The CDR3 loop is CASSREGLAFDEQFF. In nucleotides, the CDR3 is TGTGCCAGCAGCCGAGAGGGCCTAGCGTTCGATGAGCAGTTCTTC.